These 31 T cell receptor beta chains share one sample of origin, sequenced in a study of cytomegalovirus exposure and HLA in healthy donors. PCR was performed using 60 Vbeta and 13 Jbeta primers. TCRdb's copy holds only in-frame clones and misses some; the assay was immunoSEQ multiplex PCR. The sample includes around 110,000 clones, 81% seen only once; the top ten take under 4%. Material: PBMCs. All receptors derive from a woman aged 25 to 45 in good health and CMV-seronegative.

CDR3 loop: CASSLRYSNQPQHF. The CDR3, as DNA: TGTGCCAGCAGCTTACGGTATAGCAATCAGCCCCAGCATTTT. The chain carries TRBV13 and TRBJ1-5; D gene ambiguous. Between the trimmed V and J ends, which lost 2 bases and 0 bases, there was a span of 5 bases. The germline V gene encodes CDR1 PRHDT and CDR2 FYEKMQ (reference sequence). The CDR3 extends over 14 amino acids.

This clone was observed a handful of times. The chain uses TRBV2 and TRBJ1-1; D not certain. Trimming shortened V by 5 bases and J by 0 bases, and 10 bases separated the two germline ends. There are 14 residues in the CDR3. Germline V gives CDR1 SNHLY, CDR2 FYNNEI. In DNA form, the CDR3 reads TGTGCCAGCAGTTTGGACGGGGTGAACACTGAAGCTTTCTTT. This gives the protein CASSLDGVNTEAFF.

The chain combines TRBV28 with TRBJ2-1; possible D gene TRBD2, 6 bases. V was cut by 2 bases and J by 16 bases, with 12 bases left in between. The CDR3 is 11 residues long. The V gene's germline CDR1 is MDHEN and CDR2 SYDVKM. Written as DNA, the CDR3 is TGTGCCAGCAGTTTAGGGGCGGGATTCTTCTTC. It translates to CASSLGAGFFF.

V gene TRBV4-2 combines with J gene TRBJ2-3, with a weak D call TRBD2 (5 bases). Germline CDR1 is LGHNA and CDR2 is YNFKEQ. V was trimmed by 4 bases and J by 3 bases, leaving 20 bases between them. This CDR3 is built from 17 residues. CDR3 loop: CASSRHESGGSTDTQYF. The CDR3 region has the DNA TGTGCCAGCAGCCGACATGAGAGCGGAGGTTCTACAGATACGCAGTATTTT.

The V call is TRBV5-6, the J call TRBJ1-2; D might be TRBD1 (5 bases). CDR3 length: 13 residues. Germline CDR1 and CDR2: SGHDT and YYEEEE. Trimming shortened V by 4 bases and J by 8 bases, and 15 bases separated the two germline ends. CDR3 sequence: CASSVTRGRGYTF. For the CDR3, the DNA is TGTGCCAGCAGCGTGACAAGGGGTAGAGGCTACACCTTC.

This clone was seen more than once but under ten times. V gene TRBV6-1 combines with J gene TRBJ2-2, with D uncertain. CDR3 length: 13 amino acids. In germline, CDR1 is MNHNS, CDR2 SASEGT. Trimming removed 7 bases at V and 2 bases at J, with 8 bases between. CDR3 residues: CASIVVNTGELFF. The CDR3 DNA follows: TGTGCCAGCATAGTCGTCAACACCGGGGAGCTGTTTTTT.

This clone was picked up a small number of times. J is TRBJ2-3 and V is TRBV19; 8 positions agree with TRBD2. Germline assignment: CDR1 LNHDA and CDR2 SQIVND (reference sequence). V dropped 5 bases and J dropped 4; count of bases not matched to a gene: 14. The CDR3 is 17 residues long. In DNA, the CDR3 is TGTGCCAGTAGTCCCCGGATGAGCGGGAGTACCCCAGATACGCAGTATTTT. This translates into CASSPRMSGSTPDTQYF.

The rearrangement joins TRBV21-1 to TRBJ2-3; TRBD1, the D gene given by the table, was not confirmed from the DNA. TRBV21-1 is a known pseudogene. The CDR3 consists of 13 residues. CDR3 coding DNA: TGTGCCAGCAGCCCGGGACAGGAATTAACGCAGTATTTT. This translates into CASSPGQELTQYF.

The V gene is TRBV19, the J gene TRBJ2-4; tentatively, D is TRBD1 (5 bases). The CDR3 sequence is 12 residues long. Germline V gene data show CDR1 as LNHDA and CDR2 as SQIVND (reference sequence). The V end lost 4 bases, the J end lost 11 bases, and 12 bases lay between the germline ends. CDR3 in amino acids: CASSTLGHVQYF. In DNA form, the CDR3 reads TGTGCCAGTAGTACCCTCGGACACGTTCAGTACTTC.

This clone was seen just once. J is TRBJ2-2 and V is TRBV6-1; D may be TRBD2 (6 bases). Germline V gene sequence: CDR1 MNHNS, CDR2 SASEGT. Trimming removed 2 bases at V and 1 base at J, with 8 bases between. The CDR3 contains 15 residues. The CDR3: CASSELARNTGELFF. In DNA form, the CDR3 reads TGTGCCAGCAGTGAACTAGCGCGGAACACCGGGGAGCTGTTTTTT.

This chain links TRBV10-3 with TRBJ1-2; TRBD1 agrees at 10 bases. The V gene end was trimmed by 0 bases and the J gene end by 6 bases; junction bases not matched to a gene: 4. The CDR3 totals 15 residues. Germline CDR1 ENHRY, CDR2 SYGVKD. The CDR3 region has the DNA TGTGCCATCAGTGAGTCGGGGACAGGGGAGAATGGCTACACCTTC. Translated, it gives CAISESGTGENGYTF.

J is TRBJ2-3 and V is TRBV7-6, with 12 bases identical to TRBD2. This CDR3 has 16 residues. The V gene end was trimmed by 5 bases and the J gene end by 5 bases; junction bases not matched to a gene: 8. In germline, CDR1 is SGHVS, CDR2 FNYEAQ. CDR3 nucleotide sequence: TGTGCCAGCAGCCTCGGCCTAGCGGGAGGGAAAGATACGCAGTATTTT. The encoded protein is CASSLGLAGGKDTQYF.

The CDR3 DNA follows: TGTGCCAGCAGTTTCCAGGGGGCTATGAATGAGCAGTTCTTC. It is translated as CASSFQGAMNEQFF. The chain employs TRBV6-4 and TRBJ2-1; the match to TRBD1 covers 8 bases. Germline lookup yields CDR1 MRHNA and CDR2 SNTAGT. The CDR3 is made up of 14 amino acids. Trimming at V came to 5 bases and at J to 7 bases, leaving 7 bases not matched to a gene.

This clone was seen once. The chain has TRBV19 and TRBJ2-7; 8 nucleotides align to TRBD2. Trimming removed 2 bases from V and 0 bases from J; junction bases left unmatched: 6. CDR3 length equals 16 residues. Germline CDR1 reads LNHDA; CDR2 reads SQIVND (reference sequence). The CDR3 DNA follows: TGTGCCAGTAGTATACGACTAGCGCCTAGCTCCTACGAGCAGTACTTC. Its translation: CASSIRLAPSSYEQYF.

The rearrangement uses TRBV10-3 and TRBJ1-5, with D unclear. The CDR3 runs 14 residues. Germline V gene data show CDR1 as ENHRY and CDR2 as SYGVKD. V was pared by 6 bases and J by 0 bases, with 9 bases between. The CDR3 loop is CAIRAEDSNQPQHF. CDR3 in DNA: TGTGCCATCAGGGCAGAGGATAGCAATCAGCCCCAGCATTTT.

On this clone itself: Additional DNA sequences in this sample encode the identical CDR3. This chain connects TRBV28 to TRBJ2-7, with 8 positions matching TRBD1. The CDR3 sequence is 14 residues long. Trimming removed 5 bases from V and 0 bases from J; junction bases left unmatched: 3. Germline loops: CDR1 MDHEN, CDR2 SYDVKM. CDR3 residues: CASSPGQGSYEQYF. The CDR3 nucleotides read TGTGCCAGCAGTCCCGGACAGGGCTCCTACGAGCAGTACTTC.

V and J are TRBV30 and TRBJ2-4; 9 nucleotides agree with TRBD1. The CDR3 length is 13 residues. The germline gives CDR1 GTSNPN, CDR2 SVGIG (reference sequence). V lost 4 bases, J lost 6 bases, and 4 bases stayed unmatched. The CDR3: CAWTGQGLNIQYF. CDR3 sequence (DNA): TGTGCCTGGACCGGACAGGGGTTAAACATTCAGTACTTC.

This chain uses TRBV28 with TRBJ1-5; 11 positions match TRBD1. There are 16 residues in the CDR3. The trim removed 2 bases at V and 5 bases at J, leaving 5 bases unmatched. Germline CDR1 MDHEN, CDR2 SYDVKM. This CDR3 reads CASSLLPGQGDQPQHF. The CDR3 DNA is TGTGCCAGCAGTTTACTGCCGGGACAGGGGGATCAGCCCCAGCATTTT.

In this sample, this clone turned up once. The chain carries TRBV14 and TRBJ2-1; 7 bases align to TRBD2. From germline, CDR1 is SGHDN and CDR2 FVKESK. The CDR3 totals 17 residues. With 6 bases clipped from V and 5 bases from J, the junction kept 16 bases outside the gene matches. This CDR3 is CASSPNGGTDWDNEQFF. The CDR3 DNA follows: TGTGCCAGCAGTCCGAACGGGGGGACGGACTGGGACAATGAGCAGTTCTTC. Full variable domain (missing parts from reference TRBV14 and TRBJ2-1): EAGVTQFPSHSVIEKGQTVTLRCDPISGHDNLYWYRRVMGKEIKFLLHFVKESKQDESGMPNNRFLAERTGGTYSTLKVQPAELEDSGVYFCASSPNGGTDWDNEQFFGPGTRLTVL.

V is TRBV18 and J is TRBJ2-1; 12 nucleotides line up with TRBD2. Trimming removed 3 bases from V and 15 bases from J; junction bases left unmatched: 12. Germline V gene data show CDR1 as KGHSH and CDR2 as LQKENI. The CDR3 is 15 residues long. Here the CDR3 reads CASSPRTSGNIIGFF. Written as DNA, the CDR3 is TGTGCCAGCTCACCGCGGACTAGCGGGAATATTATAGGGTTCTTC.

The V call is TRBV18, the J call TRBJ2-1; 9 bases are a match to TRBD1. V shed 7 bases and J 7 bases; nucleotides not matched to a gene: 8. Per the germline V gene, CDR1 is KGHSH and CDR2 is LQKENI. The CDR3 contains 14 residues. CDR3 DNA sequence: TGTGCCAGCTGCCGGGACAGGGAAGTAAATGAGCAGTTCTTC. Encoded protein: CASCRDREVNEQFF.

Here the CDR3 DNA reads TGTGCCAGCAGCTTAACCGGGACTAGCGGTGCCTACGAGCAGTACTTC. Its translation is CASSLTGTSGAYEQYF. This chain links TRBV5-4 with TRBJ2-5; 11 bases agree with TRBD2. The J call may be faulty, since TRBJ2-7 better matches the DNA end. Germline loops: CDR1 SGHNT, CDR2 YYREEE (reference sequence). The CDR3 is 16 amino acids.

The V gene is TRBV5-1, the J gene TRBJ1-2, with a tentative D call TRBD1 (6 bases). The germline V gene has CDR1 SGHRS and CDR2 YFSETQ. The CDR3 sequence is 14 residues long. V lost 4 bases, J lost 6 bases, and 16 bases lay in between. In DNA form, the CDR3 reads TGCGCCAGCAGCCCCTACAGGGAGAAGGATGGCTACACCTTC. Translation gives CASSPYREKDGYTF.

The chain employs TRBV28 and TRBJ1-5; 7 bases agree with TRBD1. The CDR3 loop spans 19 amino acids. Per germline, CDR1 MDHEN and CDR2 SYDVKM. V lost 5 bases, J lost 0 bases, and 16 bases stayed unmatched. CDR3 sequence reads: CASSPGGIRDSHSNQPQHF. CDR3 nucleotides: TGTGCCAGCAGTCCTGGCGGAATCCGGGACAGTCATAGCAATCAGCCCCAGCATTTT.

The chain recombines TRBV9 with TRBJ1-1; D remains ambiguous. The CDR3 has 15 residues. CDR1 is SGDLS, CDR2 YYNGEE, per germline. With 0 bases removed from V and 1 base from J, the gap between germline ends came to 10 bases. CDR3 sequence: CASSVAPERNTEAFF. The DNA for the CDR3 is TGTGCCAGCAGCGTAGCCCCAGAGCGGAACACTGAAGCTTTCTTT.

The chain carries TRBV27 and TRBJ1-2, with 8 bases matching TRBD1. After removal of 8 bases from V and 8 bases from J, the junction contained 10 bases not matched to a gene. Per germline, CDR1 MNHEY and CDR2 SMNVEV (reference sequence). The CDR3 totals 13 residues. The CDR3 DNA reads as TGTGCCAGCTCCCCCCAGGGGGCGCGGGGCTACACCTTC. This codes for CASSPQGARGYTF.

The rearrangement links TRBV25-1 to TRBJ1-1, with D possibly being TRBD1 (5 bases). Germline-derived CDR1 and CDR2 are MGHDK and SYGVNS. V lost 2 bases, J lost 7 bases, and 17 bases lay in between. The CDR3 loop spans 15 amino acids. CDR3 coding DNA: TGTGCCAGCAGTGAAGGGGATATCCGGGACTTTGAAGCTTTCTTT. This translates into CASSEGDIRDFEAFF.

The rearrangement joins TRBV6-5 to TRBJ2-4; 11 bases are shared with TRBD2. J was trimmed by 6 bases and V by 2 bases; bases with no gene match: 3. The V gene's germline CDR1 is MNHEY and CDR2 SVGAGI. There are 15 residues in the CDR3. CDR3 residues: CASSYGLAGANIQYF. The CDR3 DNA sequence: TGTGCCAGCAGTTACGGACTAGCGGGTGCAAACATTCAGTACTTC.

The rearrangement links TRBV28 to TRBJ2-7; 8 nucleotides match TRBD1. CDR3 size: 14 residues. V trimming: 2 bases; J trimming: 6 bases; junction bases outside the gene matches: 6. Germline V gene lookup returns CDR1 MDHEN and CDR2 SYDVKM. Here the CDR3 DNA reads TGTGCCAGCAGTTTAGGGCAGGGGGCTGGCGAGCAGTACTTC. Its protein is CASSLGQGAGEQYF.

The chain carries TRBV5-8 and TRBJ2-5, with D maybe TRBD1 (6 bases). CDR3 length equals 14 residues. Trimming cost V 6 bases and J 3 bases, with 15 bases left between them. Germline CDR1 and CDR2: SGHTS and YDEGEE. CDR3 coding DNA: TGTGCCAGCACCCCCCCAGGGGTTAAAGAGACCCAGTACTTC. Amino acids: CASTPPGVKETQYF.

This clone has just a few counts. The V gene is TRBV28, the J gene TRBJ1-5, with 7 bases aligning to TRBD1. CDR1 MDHEN and CDR2 SYDVKM come from the germline V gene. Trimming removed 6 bases from V and 6 bases from J; junction bases left unmatched: 8. The CDR3 consists of 14 residues. The DNA of the CDR3 is TGTGCCAGCAGACCGACAGGGCCCGGTCAGCCCCAGCATTTT. It codes for CASRPTGPGQPQHF.